The rows below give T cell receptor beta chains drawn from one sample of a study of T cell responses to AZD1222 COVID-19 vaccine. Clones were sequenced by immunoSEQ multiplex PCR, and TCRdb holds only the in-frame ones, with some missing. The sample holds around 100,000 clones; over 75% are singletons and the top ten take around 4.4%. The material sequenced was peripheral blood, taken on day 0 of MenACWY control vaccination. These receptor sequences come from an adult in good health. Both conserved end residues are part of each CDR3. Fields, in order: J gene, V gene, D gene, clone size, CDR3 DNA, CDR3 protein. The D gene is left open where the match is weak. Rows may omit the clone size; those that give it use once, few, many or a size class.

J gene: TRBJ1-1; V gene: TRBV30; D gene: .; clone size: .; CDR3 DNA: TGTGCCGGGACCCGGGGGGTTGCTGAAGCTTTCTTT; CDR3 protein: CAGTRGVAEAFF
J gene: TRBJ2-1; V gene: TRBV14; D gene: .; clone size: .; CDR3 DNA: TGTGCCAGCAGCCACCGAGCGGCGACGAGCTCCTACAATGAGCAGTTCTTC; CDR3 protein: CASSHRAATSSYNEQFF
J gene: TRBJ1-6; V gene: TRBV11-3; D gene: .; clone size: .; CDR3 DNA: TGTGCCAGCAACTCCCGGGATATTTCACCCCTCCACTTT; CDR3 protein: CASNSRDISPLHF
J gene: TRBJ1-4; V gene: TRBV7-2; D gene: .; clone size: .; CDR3 DNA: TGTGCCAGCAGCTTTGACCCGGCAGCTAATGAAAAACTGTTTTTT; CDR3 protein: CASSFDPAANEKLFF
J gene: TRBJ1-5; V gene: TRBV19; D gene: .; clone size: .; CDR3 DNA: TGTGCCAGTACCCCGGGGGTCCAGCCCAATCAGCCCCAGCATTTT; CDR3 protein: CASTPGVQPNQPQHF
J gene: TRBJ1-2; V gene: TRBV5-1; D gene: TRBD1; clone size: .; CDR3 DNA: TGCGCCAGCAGCTTGGGGACAGGGAACTATGGCTACACCTTC; CDR3 protein: CASSLGTGNYGYTF
J gene: TRBJ2-3; V gene: TRBV5-1; D gene: TRBD1; clone size: once; CDR3 DNA: TGCGCCAGCAGCCGGGACAGGGCTCCAGATACGCAGTATTTT; CDR3 protein: CASSRDRAPDTQYF
J gene: TRBJ1-1; V gene: TRBV30; D gene: .; clone size: .; CDR3 DNA: TGTGCCTGGAGTCAGGGCAACACTGAAGCTTTCTTT; CDR3 protein: CAWSQGNTEAFF
J gene: TRBJ1-6; V gene: TRBV4-1; D gene: .; clone size: .; CDR3 DNA: TGCGCCAGCAGCCAAGTCTTCACGGCCCTCCACTTT; CDR3 protein: CASSQVFTALHF
J gene: TRBJ1-5; V gene: TRBV6-5; D gene: .; clone size: .; CDR3 DNA: TGTGCCAGCAGTTACGAGGGGGAGGGAGATCAGCCCCAGCATTTT; CDR3 protein: CASSYEGEGDQPQHF
J gene: TRBJ2-7; V gene: TRBV10-3; D gene: .; clone size: .; CDR3 DNA: TGTGCCATCAGTGATAAAACGACCTACGAGCAGTACTTC; CDR3 protein: CAISDKTTYEQYF
J gene: TRBJ2-3; V gene: TRBV5-6; D gene: TRBD2; clone size: .; CDR3 DNA: TGTGCCAGCGCACGGGGGACTAGCGCGGGTAATACAGATACGCAGTATTTT; CDR3 protein: CASARGTSAGNTDTQYF
J gene: TRBJ1-2; V gene: TRBV19; D gene: .; clone size: .; CDR3 DNA: TGTGCCAGTAGTATGCAACAGGAGGTCTATGGCTACACCTTC; CDR3 protein: CASSMQQEVYGYTF
J gene: TRBJ1-5; V gene: TRBV6-5; D gene: .; clone size: .; CDR3 DNA: TGTGCCAGCAGTTACCTAACAAGGGGGAGCAATCAGCCCCAGCATTTT; CDR3 protein: CASSYLTRGSNQPQHF
J gene: TRBJ2-2; V gene: TRBV6-2/TRBV6-3; D gene: .; clone size: once; CDR3 DNA: TGTGCCAGCAGTTTATCTAGCGACTTCGGGGAGCTGTTTTTT; CDR3 protein: CASSLSSDFGELFF
J gene: TRBJ2-7; V gene: TRBV4-3; D gene: TRBD2; clone size: .; CDR3 DNA: TGCGCCAGCAGCCAAGATAGCGGGGGGCATACCTACGAGCAGTACTTC; CDR3 protein: CASSQDSGGHTYEQYF
J gene: TRBJ1-5; V gene: TRBV5-5; D gene: .; clone size: once; CDR3 DNA: TGTGCCAGCAGCTCCGGGTGGGGAGGGGTTCAGCCCCAGCATTTT; CDR3 protein: CASSSGWGGVQPQHF
J gene: TRBJ1-1; V gene: TRBV10-3; D gene: .; clone size: .; CDR3 DNA: TGTGCCACTCAGTCCCCGACCACTGAAGCTTTCTTT; CDR3 protein: CATQSPTTEAFF
J gene: TRBJ1-2; V gene: TRBV6-2/TRBV6-3; D gene: .; clone size: .; CDR3 DNA: TGTGCCAGCAGTGGGACACCCTATGGCTACACCTTC; CDR3 protein: CASSGTPYGYTF
J gene: TRBJ2-5; V gene: TRBV18; D gene: TRBD2; clone size: .; CDR3 DNA: TGTGCCAGCTCACCTCTAGCGGGGGACCAAGAGACCCAGTACTTC; CDR3 protein: CASSPLAGDQETQYF
J gene: TRBJ2-1; V gene: TRBV10-3; D gene: .; clone size: .; CDR3 DNA: TGTGCCATCAGTGAGGTCCTGGGCAATGAGCAGTTCTTC; CDR3 protein: CAISEVLGNEQFF
J gene: TRBJ2-5; V gene: TRBV9; D gene: TRBD2; clone size: .; CDR3 DNA: TGTGCCAGCAGCCCCGAGGGAGGGCCAGAGACCCAGTACTTC; CDR3 protein: CASSPEGGPETQYF
J gene: TRBJ2-2; V gene: TRBV15; D gene: .; clone size: once; CDR3 DNA: TGTGCCACCAGCAGAGATTTGGGGGACACCGGGGAGCTGTTTTTT; CDR3 protein: CATSRDLGDTGELFF
J gene: TRBJ2-7; V gene: TRBV3-1/TRBV3-2; D gene: .; clone size: once; CDR3 DNA: TGTGCCAGCAGCCAAGGTGCGGAGATCTACGAGCAGTACTTC; CDR3 protein: CASSQGAEIYEQYF
J gene: TRBJ1-1; V gene: TRBV28; D gene: .; clone size: .; CDR3 DNA: TGTGCCAGCTCCCTCTGGGGGAACACTGAAGCTTTCTTT; CDR3 protein: CASSLWGNTEAFF
J gene: TRBJ2-2; V gene: TRBV19; D gene: TRBD1; clone size: once; CDR3 DNA: TGTGCCAGTAGAGAAGGACAGGGTCGGACCGGGGAGCTGTTTTTT; CDR3 protein: CASREGQGRTGELFF
J gene: TRBJ2-7; V gene: TRBV6-5; D gene: .; clone size: .; CDR3 DNA: TGTGCCAGCAGTTACTCGGGAGGCGAGCAGTACTTC; CDR3 protein: CASSYSGGEQYF
J gene: TRBJ2-7; V gene: TRBV5-1; D gene: TRBD1; clone size: .; CDR3 DNA: TGCGCCAGCAGCCTGGGACAGGGGACCAACGAGCAGTACTTC; CDR3 protein: CASSLGQGTNEQYF
J gene: TRBJ1-6; V gene: TRBV3-1/TRBV3-2; D gene: .; clone size: once; CDR3 DNA: TGTGCCAGCACCACCAGGGGCGCCGATAATTCACCCCTCCACTTT; CDR3 protein: CASTTRGADNSPLHF
J gene: TRBJ2-5; V gene: TRBV7-8; D gene: .; clone size: .; CDR3 DNA: TGTGCCAGCAGCTTATCCGGGGCTGGAGAGACCCAGTACTTC; CDR3 protein: CASSLSGAGETQYF
J gene: TRBJ1-4; V gene: TRBV28; D gene: TRBD1; clone size: .; CDR3 DNA: TGTGCCAGCAGTCAGACAGGGACTAATGAAAAACTGTTTTTT; CDR3 protein: CASSQTGTNEKLFF
J gene: TRBJ2-1; V gene: TRBV29-1; D gene: TRBD2; clone size: .; CDR3 DNA: TGCAGCGGCGGGACTAGCGGCCTGGACAATGAGCAGTTCTTC; CDR3 protein: CSGGTSGLDNEQFF